The next 9 T cell receptor beta chains were all read from a single sample in a study of shared clonotypes between healthy human individuals. Sequencing used immunoSEQ multiplex PCR; TCRdb keeps in-frame clones, though not all of them. Of about 520,000 clones listed, 81% are singletons. The sample consisted of PBMCs. The receptor source for this set is a middle-aged woman in good health. Some clones in this sample may be carry-over from other donors' samples.

This rearrangement joins TRBV7-8 to TRBJ2-7; tentatively, D is TRBD2 (6 bases). The CDR3 spans 15 residues. Trimming took off 5 bases at V and 0 bases at J, with 14 bases between the two ends. Germline CDR1 and CDR2: SGHVS and FQNEAQ. CDR3 protein: CASSPRTISSYEQYF. The CDR3 nucleotides read TGTGCCAGCAGCCCCAGGACTATAAGCTCCTACGAGCAGTACTTC.

Concerning this clone: This likely reflects a read error, since a far larger clone is one base away. Additional DNA sequences in this sample encode the identical CDR3. The chain is built from TRBV5-1 and TRBJ1-1, with no clear D. CDR1 SGHRS and CDR2 YFSETQ come from the germline V gene. CDR3 size: 13 residues. The CDR3 protein is CASSLEGTPEAFF. For the CDR3, the DNA is TGCGCCAGTAGCTTGGAGGGAACCCCTGAAGCTTTCTTT.

This clone appeared a single time. V gene TRBV9 combines with J gene TRBJ2-7; weak D call: TRBD1 (5 bases). Trimming removed 0 bases at V and 5 bases at J, with 6 bases between. The CDR3 runs to 12 residues. Germline V CDR1 and CDR2: SGDLS, YYNGEE. The CDR3 loop is CASSVGGDEQYF. The CDR3 coding sequence is TGTGCCAGCAGCGTAGGGGGCGACGAGCAGTACTTC.

CDR3 coding DNA: TGTGCCACCAGCGCAGACAGGGGGCTGGGGGAGCAGTACTTC. It is translated as CATSADRGLGEQYF. The genes are TRBV15 and TRBJ2-7; 10 nucleotides match TRBD1. The V segment lost 5 bases and the J segment 7 bases; nucleotides outside the gene matches: 8. This CDR3 spans 14 amino acids. The V gene's germline CDR1 is LNHNV and CDR2 YYDKDF (reference sequence).

A few counts support this clone. It may be a read error: a sequence one base away is much more abundant. Other DNA sequences of this sample code for an identical CDR3. The chain carries TRBV6-5 and TRBJ2-7, with D unresolved. Between the trimmed V and J ends, which lost 0 bases and 2 bases, there was a span of 2 bases. CDR1 and CDR2 from the germline V gene are MNHEY and SVGAGI. The CDR3 is made up of 12 amino acids. CDR3 nucleotide sequence: TGTGCCAGCAGTTACTCACCCTACGAGCAGTACTTC. Translating gives CASSYSPYEQYF.

The chain joins TRBV25-1 to TRBJ1-1; D is unclear. Trimming removed 1 base from V and 7 bases from J, with 10 bases in between. Germline-derived CDR1 and CDR2 are MGHDK and SYGVNS. CDR3 length: 13 residues. The CDR3 spells CASSESVRGEAFF. The DNA for the CDR3 is TGTGCCAGCAGTGAATCTGTTCGGGGTGAAGCTTTCTTT.

The V gene is TRBV7-2, the J gene TRBJ1-2, with TRBD1 identical over 7 bases. Looked up from germline, CDR1 is SGHTA and CDR2 is FQGNSA. This CDR3 comprises 14 residues. V dropped 3 bases and J dropped 4; count of bases not matched to a gene: 5. The CDR3, as DNA: TGTGCCAGCAGCTTCCTACAGGGGAGCTATGGCTACACCTTC. It encodes CASSFLQGSYGYTF.

The gene calls are TRBV28 and TRBJ1-1, with D perhaps TRBD1 (5 bases). Germline lookup yields CDR1 MDHEN and CDR2 SYDVKM. Trimming removed 2 bases at V and 5 bases at J, with 9 bases between. This CDR3 comprises 13 residues. The CDR3 DNA reads as TGTGCCAGCAGTTTAGTCGGGGGAACTGAAGCTTTCTTT. Translated, it gives CASSLVGGTEAFF.

V gene TRBV10-2 combines with J gene TRBJ1-5; D is ambiguous. The V and J ends lost 6 bases and 0 bases respectively, with 12 bases between them. Germline V lookup: CDR1 WSHSY, CDR2 SAAADI. The CDR3 length is 15 residues. The CDR3 here is CASSPASLSNQPQHF. CDR3 coding DNA: TGCGCCAGCAGCCCCGCGAGCCTTAGCAATCAGCCCCAGCATTTT.